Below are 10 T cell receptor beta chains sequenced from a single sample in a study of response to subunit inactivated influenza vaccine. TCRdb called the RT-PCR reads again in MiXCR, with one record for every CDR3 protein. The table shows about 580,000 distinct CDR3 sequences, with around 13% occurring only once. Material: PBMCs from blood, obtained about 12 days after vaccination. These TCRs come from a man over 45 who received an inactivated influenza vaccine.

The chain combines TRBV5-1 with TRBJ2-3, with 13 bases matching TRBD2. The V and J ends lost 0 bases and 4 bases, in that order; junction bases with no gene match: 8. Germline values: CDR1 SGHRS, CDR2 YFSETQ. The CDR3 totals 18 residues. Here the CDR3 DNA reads TGCGCCAGCAGCTTGGGGACTAGCGGGGGTGCCGGGCCAGATACGCAGTATTTT. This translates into CASSLGTSGGAGPDTQYF.

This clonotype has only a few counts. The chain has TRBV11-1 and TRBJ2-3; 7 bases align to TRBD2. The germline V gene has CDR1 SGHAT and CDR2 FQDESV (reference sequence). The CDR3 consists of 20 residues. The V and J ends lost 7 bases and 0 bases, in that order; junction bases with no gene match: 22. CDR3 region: CASNQILLGSSGISTDTQYF. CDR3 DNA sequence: TGTGCCAGCAACCAAATCCTCTTGGGGTCTAGCGGAATTAGCACAGATACGCAGTATTTT.

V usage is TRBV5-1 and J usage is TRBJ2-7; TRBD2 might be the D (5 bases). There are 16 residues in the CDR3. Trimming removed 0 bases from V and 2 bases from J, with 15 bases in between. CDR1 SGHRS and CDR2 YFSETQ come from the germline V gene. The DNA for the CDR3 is TGCGCCAGCAGCTTGGGAAGGTCACGGGAAACCTACGAGCAGTACTTC. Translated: CASSLGRSRETYEQYF.

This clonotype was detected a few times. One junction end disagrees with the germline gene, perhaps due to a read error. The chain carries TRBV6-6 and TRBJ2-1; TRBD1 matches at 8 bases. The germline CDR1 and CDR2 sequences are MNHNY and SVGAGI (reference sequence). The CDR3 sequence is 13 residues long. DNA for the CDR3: TGTGCCAGCAGTCCGCCGGGACAGGTGGATCAGGTCTTC. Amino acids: CASSPPGQVDQVF.

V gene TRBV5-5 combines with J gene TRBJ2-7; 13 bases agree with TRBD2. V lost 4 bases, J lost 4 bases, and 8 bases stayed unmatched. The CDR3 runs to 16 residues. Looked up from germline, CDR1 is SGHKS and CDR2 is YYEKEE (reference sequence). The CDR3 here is CASSIRTSGRGYEQYF. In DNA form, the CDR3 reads TGTGCCAGCAGCATCCGGACTAGCGGGAGAGGGTACGAGCAGTACTTC.

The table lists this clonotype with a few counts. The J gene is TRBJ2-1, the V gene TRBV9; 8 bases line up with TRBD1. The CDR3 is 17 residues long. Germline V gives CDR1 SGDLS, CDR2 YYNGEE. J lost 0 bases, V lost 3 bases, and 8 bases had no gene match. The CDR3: CASSDPGGQSSYNEQFF. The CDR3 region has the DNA TGTGCCAGCAGCGACCCAGGGGGCCAGAGCTCCTACAATGAGCAGTTCTTC.

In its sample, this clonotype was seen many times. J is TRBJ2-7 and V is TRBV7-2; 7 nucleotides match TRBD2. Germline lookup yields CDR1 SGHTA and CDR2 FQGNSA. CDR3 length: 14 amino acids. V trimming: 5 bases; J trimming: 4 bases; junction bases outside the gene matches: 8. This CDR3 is CASSLPGGIYEQYF. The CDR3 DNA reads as TGTGCCAGCAGCCTTCCGGGAGGTATATACGAGCAGTACTTC.

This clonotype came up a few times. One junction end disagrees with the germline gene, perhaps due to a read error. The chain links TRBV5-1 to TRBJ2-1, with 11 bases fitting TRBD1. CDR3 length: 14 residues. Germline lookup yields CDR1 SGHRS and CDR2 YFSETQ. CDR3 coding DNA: TGCGCCACCAGCCGGGACAGGGGGTACAATGAGCAGTTCTTC. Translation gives CATSRDRGYNEQFF.

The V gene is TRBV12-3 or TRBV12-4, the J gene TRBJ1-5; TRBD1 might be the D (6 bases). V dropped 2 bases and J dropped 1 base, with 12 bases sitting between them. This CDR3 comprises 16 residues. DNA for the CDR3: TGTGCCAGCAGTTTAAGCACAGGGAGGAGCAATCAGCCCCAGCATTTT. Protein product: CASSLSTGRSNQPQHF.

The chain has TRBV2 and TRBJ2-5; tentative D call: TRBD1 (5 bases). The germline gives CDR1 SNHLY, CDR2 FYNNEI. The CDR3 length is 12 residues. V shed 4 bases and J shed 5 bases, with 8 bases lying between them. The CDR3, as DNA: TGTGCCAGCAGTGCAAACAGGGAGACCCAGTACTTC. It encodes CASSANRETQYF.